Detailed here is one T cell receptor beta chain. This beta chain slipped into a library made for alpha chains as a stray read, so its size is not meaningful. Germline V gene data show CDR1 as MDHEN and CDR2 as SYDVKM. The V gene lost 5 bases and the J gene lost 4 bases, with 8 bases spanning the gap. The CDR3 sequence is 12 residues long. Amplification of TCR alpha and beta CDR3 regions from RNA used iRepertoire nested multiplex PCR. TCRdb re-derived calls from the multiplex PCR reads in MiXCR, one entry per CDR3 protein. The table lists 3,000 to 4,000 distinct CDR3 sequences, about 86% of them singletons. This sample was included in a study of glioma-infiltrating T cells.

This chain joins TRBV28 and TRBJ1-1; D unresolved. The receptor's source is a human donor with low-grade glioma or glioblastoma, undergoing nonglioma brain surgery, or in good health (not recorded which). The sequenced sample consisted of glioma tissue, nonneoplastic brain tissue, or PBMCs (not recorded which). The DNA of the CDR3 is TGTGCCAGCAGTGTGGGTACCACTGAAGCTTTCTTT. Its protein product is CASSVGTTEAFF.